Listed below are T cell receptor beta chains from one sample, sequenced in a study of blood T cell repertoires in COVID-19. This table comes from immunoSEQ multiplex PCR, and its TCRdb copy is limited to in-frame clones, with some not included. Of under 200,000 clones in the sample, about nine tenths were seen once. Sequences were obtained from peripheral blood. These TCRs come from a man aged 18 to 35 with active or convalescent COVID-19. Each CDR3 is given with its conserved first and last residue. D genes are given only for firm matches. Not all rows give a size; the values are once, few, many and, for expanded clones, a class.

>TRBV12-5|NA|TRBJ2-3|NA
CASGLVLAGPTDTQYF
TGTGCTAGTGGTTTGGTACTGGCGGGCCCCACAGATACGCAGTATTTT
>TRBV7-9|NA|TRBJ2-7|once
CASSLDQYEQYF
TGTGCCAGCAGCTTAGACCAGTACGAGCAGTACTTC
>TRBV30|NA|TRBJ1-2|NA
CAWSPSRGRYQANYGYTF
TGTGCCTGGAGTCCCTCCCGAGGCCGCTATCAAGCTAACTATGGCTACACCTTC
>TRBV12-5|NA|TRBJ1-5|NA
CASGLVDSAGVSIQPQHF
TGTGCTAGTGGTTTGGTAGACTCGGCAGGGGTTTCCATTCAGCCCCAGCATTTT
>TRBV24-1|NA|TRBJ2-1|NA
CATSGTGMVDEQFF
TGTGCCACCAGTGGAACAGGGATGGTCGATGAGCAGTTCTTC
>TRBV18|NA|TRBJ2-7|NA
CASSPHSRDEQYF
TGTGCCAGCTCACCACATAGCAGGGACGAGCAGTACTTC
>TRBV9|TRBD1|TRBJ1-1|NA
CASSVLQGTNTEAFF
TGTGCCAGCAGCGTACTACAGGGGACGAACACTGAAGCTTTCTTT
>TRBV11-1|TRBD2|TRBJ2-7|NA
CASSWTSGGPSYEQYF
TGTGCCAGCAGTTGGACTAGCGGGGGGCCGTCCTACGAGCAGTACTTC
>TRBV9|TRBD1|TRBJ1-5|NA
CASSRTGGGQPQHF
TGTGCCAGCAGCCGGACAGGGGGTGGTCAGCCCCAGCATTTT
>TRBV11-3|NA|TRBJ2-7|NA
CASSFSGTYEQYF
TGTGCCAGCAGCTTTAGCGGAACCTACGAGCAGTACTTC
>TRBV7-9|NA|TRBJ1-6|NA
CASSKNRDSPLHF
TGTGCCAGCAGCAAGAACAGGGATTCACCCCTCCACTTT
>TRBV24-1|TRBD2|TRBJ2-5|NA
CATSDPTGLAGGIETQYF
TGTGCCACCAGTGACCCCACAGGACTAGCGGGGGGGATCGAGACCCAGTACTTC
>TRBV5-6|TRBD2|TRBJ2-3|NA
CASNQRGGRTDTQYF
TGTGCCAGCAACCAGCGGGGGGGCAGGACAGATACGCAGTATTTT
>TRBV5-1|TRBD1|TRBJ1-4|once
CASSLRQGWEKLFF
TGCGCCAGCAGCTTACGACAGGGTTGGGAAAAACTGTTTTTT
>TRBV6-5|NA|TRBJ1-1|NA
CASRSQQVNTEAFF
TGTGCCAGCAGGTCACAACAAGTGAACACTGAAGCTTTCTTT
>TRBV11-2|TRBD1|TRBJ1-4|NA
CASAGRDRSSLFF
TGTGCCAGCGCAGGCCGGGACAGGTCGTCGCTGTTTTTT
>TRBV4-2|TRBD2|TRBJ2-1|many
CASSQDPSGSNEQFF
TGTGCCAGCAGCCAAGATCCTAGCGGGAGCAATGAGCAGTTCTTC
>TRBV9|NA|TRBJ2-5|NA
CASSVGGDQETQYF
TGTGCCAGCAGCGTAGGCGGAGACCAAGAGACCCAGTACTTC
>TRBV6-6|NA|TRBJ1-2|NA
CASGAGNYGYTF
TGTGCCAGCGGGGCAGGAAACTATGGCTACACCTTC
>TRBV18|NA|TRBJ2-2|NA
CASSPFPPRGTGELFF
TGTGCCAGCTCACCATTTCCCCCCAGGGGCACCGGGGAGCTGTTTTTT
>TRBV19|TRBD1|TRBJ1-1|NA
CASSMVDRRNTEAFF
TGTGCCAGTAGTATGGTGGACAGGCGGAACACTGAAGCTTTCTTT
>TRBV19|NA|TRBJ2-2|NA
CASSWSSNTGELFF
TGTGCCAGTAGTTGGAGTAGCAACACCGGGGAGCTGTTTTTT
>TRBV7-2|TRBD1|TRBJ2-3|NA
CASRTGVTDTQYF
TGTGCCAGCAGGACAGGGGTCACAGATACGCAGTATTTT
>TRBV7-9|TRBD2|TRBJ2-5|NA
CASGKGLAGGETQYF
TGTGCCAGCGGCAAGGGACTAGCGGGAGGAGAGACCCAGTACTTC
>TRBV10-1|TRBD1|TRBJ1-1|NA
CASRTGTHGNTEAFF
TGCGCCAGCAGGACAGGGACTCATGGGAACACTGAAGCTTTCTTT
>TRBV4-3|NA|TRBJ2-7|NA
CASSQDVRGRYEQYF
TGCGCCAGCAGCCAAGACGTTAGGGGCCGATACGAGCAGTACTTC
>TRBV29-1|TRBD1|TRBJ2-7|NA
CSVAGTGGGEQYF
TGCAGCGTTGCCGGGACAGGGGGGGGAGAGCAGTACTTC
>TRBV19|TRBD1|TRBJ1-4|NA
CATGQGAGLSNEKLFF
TGTGCCACGGGACAGGGGGCGGGATTATCAAATGAAAAACTGTTTTTT
>TRBV2|TRBD1|TRBJ2-5|NA
CASSPRTGEETQYF
TGTGCCAGCAGTCCCCGGACAGGGGAAGAGACCCAGTACTTC
>TRBV5-1|TRBD2|TRBJ2-1|NA
CASSLARGGQFF
TGCGCCAGCAGCTTGGCGCGGGGGGGGCAGTTCTTC
>TRBV5-6|NA|TRBJ1-2|NA
CASSPDTANYGYTF
TGTGCCAGCAGCCCGGACACCGCTAACTATGGCTACACCTTC
>TRBV30|NA|TRBJ1-5|NA
CAWRAGSNQPQHF
TGTGCCTGGAGGGCAGGGAGCAATCAGCCCCAGCATTTT
>TRBV6-2/TRBV6-3|TRBD2|TRBJ2-7|NA
CASSSSGSRFEQYF
TGTGCCAGCAGTTCTAGCGGGAGTCGTTTCGAGCAGTACTTC
>TRBV4-3|TRBD2|TRBJ2-5|NA
CASSPSGRAFRETQYF
TGCGCCAGCAGCCCTAGCGGGAGGGCGTTTCGAGAGACCCAGTACTTC
>TRBV6-5|NA|TRBJ1-3|NA
CASSPGTPGNTIYF
TGTGCCAGCAGTCCCGGGACACCTGGAAACACCATATATTTT
>TRBV6-1|TRBD1|TRBJ2-2|once
CASSAATGGNTGELFF
TGTGCCAGCAGTGCCGCGACAGGGGGGAACACCGGGGAGCTGTTTTTT
>TRBV11-2|NA|TRBJ1-1|once
CASSLVRRVMNTEAFF
TGTGCCAGCAGCTTAGTGAGGCGGGTGATGAACACTGAAGCTTTCTTT
>TRBV18|NA|TRBJ1-5|NA
CASSPQGYQPQHF
TGTGCCAGCTCACCACAGGGGTACCAGCCCCAGCATTTT
>TRBV7-9|NA|TRBJ1-3|once
CASSSRGNSGNTIYF
TGTGCCAGCAGCTCCCGCGGCAACTCTGGAAACACCATATATTTT
>TRBV27|TRBD1|TRBJ1-2|NA
CASRSGGFGYTF
TGTGCCAGCCGCTCAGGGGGCTTTGGCTACACCTTC
>TRBV19|TRBD2|TRBJ2-3|NA
CASQGTSGRWGTDTQYF
TGTGCCAGTCAAGGGACTAGCGGGAGATGGGGCACAGATACGCAGTATTTT
>TRBV12-5|TRBD2|TRBJ2-1|NA
CASGLASGARNEQFF
TGTGCTAGTGGTTTGGCTAGCGGGGCGAGAAATGAGCAGTTCTTC
>TRBV4-1|TRBD1|TRBJ1-1|once
CASSQGLTGVDTEAFF
TGCGCCAGCAGCCAAGGACTGACAGGGGTTGACACTGAAGCTTTCTTT
>TRBV5-1|TRBD2|TRBJ2-2|once
CASSLYTSGNTGELFF
TGCGCCAGCAGCTTGTATACTAGCGGGAACACCGGGGAGCTGTTTTTT
>TRBV19|NA|TRBJ1-2|NA
CASRDIRQPPYGYTF
TGTGCCAGTAGGGACATTAGACAGCCGCCCTATGGCTACACCTTC